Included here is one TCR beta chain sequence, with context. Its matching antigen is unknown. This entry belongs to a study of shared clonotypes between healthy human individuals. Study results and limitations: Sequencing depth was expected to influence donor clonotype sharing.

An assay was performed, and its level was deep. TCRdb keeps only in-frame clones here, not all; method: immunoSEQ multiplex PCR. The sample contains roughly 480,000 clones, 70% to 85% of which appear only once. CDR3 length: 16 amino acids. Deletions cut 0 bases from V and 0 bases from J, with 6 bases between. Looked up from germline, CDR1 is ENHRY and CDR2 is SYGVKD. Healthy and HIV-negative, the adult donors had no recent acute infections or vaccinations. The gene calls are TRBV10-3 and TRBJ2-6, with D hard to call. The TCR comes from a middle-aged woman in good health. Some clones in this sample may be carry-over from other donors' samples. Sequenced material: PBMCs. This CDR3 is CAISESRNSGANVLTF. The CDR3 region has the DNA TGTGCCATCAGTGAGTCTCGGAACTCTGGGGCCAACGTCCTGACTTTC.